This T cell receptor beta chain was retrieved from a study of T-cell reconstitution after alpha-beta-depleted transplantation in children listed by TCRdb under 2016. Some background on the complete study: Using TCR repertoire profiling, the study quantitatively followed how T-cell immune reconstitution unfolded in children after TCRalphabeta/CD19-depleted allogeneic hematopoietic cell transplantation. The research as a whole found: The apparently early alphabetaT-cell count recovery about two months after transplant was reportedly dependent on only several hundred rapidly expanded clones derived from non-depleted graft cells. Over subsequent months, a decline in hyperexpanded clone frequencies was noted, and after one year, T-cell counts and TCRbeta diversity were mostly ascribed to newly produced T cells. The high TCRbeta diversity at day 60 in some patients was ascribed to recipient T cells and intrathymic progenitors that had survived conditioning.

The junction shows trimming of 3 bases on V and 5 bases on J, plus 10 bases between the germline ends. Inclusive of the bounding cysteine and phenylalanine, the CDR3 is 13 residues long. Of all the DNA, just the CDR3 is kept, 39 bases in frame from base 1. From a lookup of the germline V gene, CDR1 and CDR2 are MGHRA and YSYEKL. The library was obtained by PCR. The sequencing machine was an Illumina HiSeq 2500. TCR libraries were prepared with molecular barcoding, using unique molecular identifiers to normalize TCRbeta repertoire quantification. The raw public data were reprocessed by TCRdb itself: fastp quality trimming at Q25, MiXCR clonotype calling, in-frame beta chains only. Each CDR3 protein appears once, grouped with its most common genes and DNA. In all, the sample holds about 470,000 distinct CDR3 sequences, and around two fifths of those were seen once. The ten biggest clones cover roughly 27% of the sample.

Regarding this clonotype: Its antigen target is currently unknown. Nothing much larger sits one base from this clone, and base qualities are not available.

The treatment or condition tag for this specimen amounts to: allogeneic hematopoietic cell transplantation with graft depleted of TCRalphabeta T cells and CD19 B cells. TCRalphabeta/CD19-depleted allogeneic hematopoietic cell grafts were given to the transplant recipients, all of whom were children. The source was PBMCs, collected before TCRalphabeta/CD19-depleted stem cell transplant. This TCR came from a girl aged 2-10 years with aplastic anemia, due to receive a stem cell transplant. The sequence links TRBV4-1 to TRBJ2-5, with the identity of the D gene unclear. The CDR3 protein sequence reads: CASSHGPSETQYF. The DNA sequence is as follows: TGCGCCAGCAGCCACGGGCCCTCGGAGACCCAGTACTTC.